Shown below are 11 T cell receptor beta chains from a single sample sequenced in a study of T-cell reconstitution after alpha-beta-depleted transplantation in children. Preparation of the TCRbeta library was carried out with unique molecular identifiers. TCRdb re-analysed the PCR reads in MiXCR, keeping a single row per CDR3 protein. The sample lists about 110,000 distinct CDR3 sequences, 20% to 25% occurring once. The sequencing here drew on PBMCs, mostly from graft donor cells, taken 180 days after TCRalphabeta/CD19-depleted stem cell transplant. These receptors all stem from a male patient aged 2-9 years who had a stem cell transplant for chronic granulomatous disease, so the T cells may come from the graft donor.

V and J are TRBV7-2 and TRBJ2-5; 8 nucleotides align to TRBD2. V shed 7 bases, J shed 7 bases, and the junction held 11 bases outside the gene matches. The CDR3 contains 14 residues. CDR1 is SGHTA, CDR2 FQGNSA, per germline. CDR3 coding DNA: TGTGCCAGCATCCAAGCGGGGGCGGTAGGGACCCAGTACTTC. It codes for CASIQAGAVGTQYF.

Worth noting for this clonotype: Sequence at one end of the junction differs from germline and may be a read error. This chain connects TRBV12-3 or TRBV12-4 to TRBJ2-1, with 8 bases fitting TRBD2. CDR3 length equals 11 residues. CDR3 DNA: TGTGCCAGCAGTTCCCAAACTAGCGGCTACTTC. This codes for CASSSQTSGYF.

This clonotype was observed at least ten times. The chain links TRBV7-2 to TRBJ1-2; D remains ambiguous. V was shortened by 2 bases and J by 4 bases, with 11 bases between the two germline ends. The CDR3 length is 14 residues. Per germline, CDR1 SGHTA and CDR2 FQGNSA. CDR3 loop: CASSLKGLGYGYTF. CDR3 nucleotide sequence: TGTGCCAGCAGCTTAAAAGGGTTGGGCTATGGCTACACCTTC.

The chain employs TRBV12-3 or TRBV12-4 and TRBJ1-4, with no clear D. The germline V and J ends were trimmed by 7 bases and 5 bases, with 17 bases remaining between them. The CDR3 extends over 15 amino acids. This chain's CDR3 is CASMEGTAWNEKLFF. DNA of the CDR3: TGTGCCAGCATGGAGGGAACGGCGTGGAATGAAAAACTGTTTTTT.

This clonotype was detected many times. The rearrangement uses TRBV20-1 and TRBJ2-7; 7 bases match TRBD2. CDR3 length: 14 residues. Germline assignment: CDR1 DFQATT and CDR2 SNEGSKA (reference sequence). The ends lost 0 bases at V and 5 bases at J; junction bases unmatched: 7. The CDR3 bases are TGCAGTGCTAGAGAACCCGCGGGAGCCCACGAGCAGTACTTC. It encodes CSAREPAGAHEQYF.

This clonotype was seen a few times. A much larger clone differs from this one at a single base, so this may be a read error. The rearrangement joins TRBV3-1 to TRBJ1-3; D gene ambiguous. V shed 4 bases and J shed 0 bases, with 4 bases lying between them. CDR3 size: 13 residues. The V gene's germline CDR1 is LGHDT and CDR2 YNNKEL (reference sequence). The CDR3 region is CASSLSSGNTIYF. In DNA, the CDR3 is TGTGCCAGCAGCCTTAGCTCTGGAAACACCATATATTTT. Drawing the rest from reference TRBV3-1 and TRBJ1-3, the complete variable domain is DTAVSQTPKYLVTQMGNDKSIKCEQNLGHDTMYWYKQDSKKFLKIMFSYNNKELIINETVPNRFSPKSPDKAHLNLHINSLELGDSAVYFCASSLSSGNTIYFGEGSWLTVV.

Many counts were recorded for this clonotype. This sequence joins TRBV7-2 and TRBJ2-7; D possibly corresponds to TRBD2 (5 bases). Germline CDR1 reads SGHTA; CDR2 reads FQGNSA. The CDR3 is 18 amino acids. V was shortened by 0 bases and J by 0 bases, with 18 bases between the two germline ends. The CDR3 spells CASSLAGKTILGSYEQYF. CDR3 DNA: TGTGCCAGCAGCTTAGCGGGGAAGACTATATTAGGCTCCTACGAGCAGTACTTC.

This clonotype came up a few times. The rearrangement joins TRBV5-1 to TRBJ2-1, with a tentative D call TRBD2 (5 bases). V gave up 7 bases and J gave up 0 bases, with 11 bases separating them. The CDR3 runs to 14 residues. Per germline, CDR1 SGHRS and CDR2 YFSETQ. CDR3 in DNA: TGCGCCAGCCACTCGGGGAGCTCCTACAATGAGCAGTTCTTC. Amino acid sequence: CASHSGSSYNEQFF.

This clonotype was picked up many times. V usage is TRBV28 and J usage is TRBJ1-3; D is undetermined. This CDR3 spans 14 amino acids. The V gene's germline CDR1 is MDHEN and CDR2 SYDVKM. The V gene lost 4 bases and the J gene lost 0 bases, with 7 bases spanning the gap. The CDR3, as DNA: TGTGCCAGCAGTTGGACGGTCTCTGGAAACACCATATATTTT. Its translation is CASSWTVSGNTIYF.

This sequence joins TRBV18 and TRBJ2-3; the match to TRBD1 covers 8 bases. The CDR3 is 17 residues long. V lost 1 base to trimming and J lost 2 bases; unmatched junction nucleotides: 8. CDR1 is KGHSH, CDR2 LQKENI, per germline. CDR3 residues: CASSPLPGQAFTDTQYF. The CDR3, as DNA: TGTGCCAGCTCACCACTACCGGGACAGGCCTTCACAGATACGCAGTATTTT.

This clonotype appeared many times. The chain couples TRBV15 to TRBJ2-2; weak D call: TRBD1 (5 bases). Trimming took off 2 bases at V and 1 base at J, with 5 bases between the two ends. The CDR3 is 14 amino acids. In germline, CDR1 is LNHNV, CDR2 YYDKDF (reference sequence). The CDR3 loop is CATSRQGNTGELFF. For the CDR3, the DNA is TGTGCCACCAGCAGACAGGGGAACACCGGGGAGCTGTTTTTT.